Listed here are 32 T cell receptor beta chains from one sample, sequenced in a study of T-cell memory formation after mild COVID-19. MiXCR, run by TCRdb on the 5' RACE reads, gives a single entry per CDR3 protein. There are about 320,000 distinct CDR3 sequences in the sample; roughly an eighth occur only once, and around a fifth lies in the top ten. The material sequenced was PBMCs or a T cell subset sorted from them (not recorded which). These receptors originate from a man younger than 35 who had mild COVID-19 (a few samples of this study predate the infection). Cell type and time point are not known.

This clonotype was seen a handful of times. The chain employs TRBV5-6 and TRBJ1-1; D possibly corresponds to TRBD1 (6 bases). The CDR3 sequence is 14 residues long. The germline gives CDR1 SGHDT, CDR2 YYEEEE. Deletions cut 4 bases from V and 3 bases from J, with 13 bases between. The CDR3 is CASSVQGWDTEAFF. CDR3 coding DNA: TGTGCCAGCAGCGTACAGGGATGGGACACTGAAGCTTTCTTT.

Only a few counts were recorded for this clonotype. J is TRBJ2-1 and V is TRBV6-1; TRBD2 aligns across 10 bases. From germline, CDR1 is MNHNS and CDR2 SASEGT. V lost 7 bases, J lost 7 bases, and 7 bases stayed unmatched. The CDR3 is 14 amino acids. The CDR3 sequence is CASMQRGGANEQFF. Here the CDR3 DNA reads TGTGCCAGCATGCAGCGGGGGGGCGCGAATGAGCAGTTCTTC.

This rearrangement joins TRBV7-7 to TRBJ2-3; 8 bases map to TRBD2. The CDR3 is 16 amino acids. CDR1 and CDR2 from the germline V gene are SSHAT and FNYEAQ (reference sequence). The V gene end was trimmed by 5 bases and the J gene end by 0 bases; junction bases not matched to a gene: 7. Here the CDR3 DNA reads TGTGCCAGCAGCCCCATGTCGGGGGGGAGCACAGATACGCAGTATTTT. Protein product: CASSPMSGGSTDTQYF.

This clonotype showed up just a few times. The chain recombines TRBV7-2 with TRBJ2-7, with D perhaps assigned TRBD1 or TRBD2 (9 bases each). CDR1 is SGHTA, CDR2 FQGNSA, per germline. Trimming removed 6 bases from V and 3 bases from J, with 18 bases in between. This CDR3 is 15 amino acids long. The CDR3 bases are TGTGCCAGCAGTTCTAGCGGGACAGGGTTCTACGAGCAGTACGTC. The encoded protein is CASSSSGTGFYEQYV.

This chain joins TRBV5-6 and TRBJ2-5; D unresolved. Trimming took off 0 bases at V and 1 base at J, with 10 bases between the two ends. The germline V gene has CDR1 SGHDT and CDR2 YYEEEE. The CDR3 runs to 15 residues. This CDR3 reads CASSLGVLSQETQYF. The CDR3, as DNA: TGTGCCAGCAGCTTGGGGGTTTTAAGCCAAGAGACCCAGTACTTC.

The CDR3 region has the DNA TGTGCCAGCAGTTTGGACGGAGGGTTCCACGAGCAGTACTTC. It specifies CASSLDGGFHEQYF. The V gene is TRBV12-3 or TRBV12-4, the J gene TRBJ2-7; possible D gene TRBD2, 6 bases. The length of the CDR3 is 14 residues. Trimming removed 3 bases at V and 5 bases at J, with 14 bases between.

The gene calls are TRBV9 and TRBJ2-1; D is unclear. CDR3 length equals 17 residues. Deletions cut 0 bases from V and 4 bases from J, with 17 bases between. CDR1 and CDR2 (germline): SGDLS, YYNGEE. The CDR3 is CASSVEVSARTYNEQFF. The CDR3 nucleotides read TGTGCCAGCAGCGTAGAGGTGTCGGCTCGAACTTACAATGAGCAGTTCTTC.

This clonotype was found a few times. The chain links TRBV5-1 to TRBJ1-1, with D possibly matching TRBD1 (6 bases). The V end lost 2 bases, the J end lost 6 bases, and 8 bases lay between the germline ends. Germline loops: CDR1 SGHRS, CDR2 YFSETQ. This CDR3 has 12 residues. DNA of the CDR3: TGCGCCAGCAGCTTTGGGGGGCCTGAAGCTTTCTTT. Its protein is CASSFGGPEAFF.

This clonotype was detected only a few times. This chain links TRBV9 with TRBJ2-5; D is undetermined. The CDR3 is made up of 14 amino acids. From germline, CDR1 is SGDLS and CDR2 YYNGEE. V lost 4 bases and J lost 7, with 17 bases in between. CDR3 residues: CASSLRLTKGTQYF. The CDR3 DNA sequence: TGTGCCAGCAGCCTTCGGCTCACAAAAGGGACCCAGTACTTC.

This clonotype came up many times. The V call is TRBV20-1, the J call TRBJ2-5; TRBD2 matches 10 bases. Looked up from germline, CDR1 is DFQATT and CDR2 is SNEGSKA (reference sequence). The CDR3 is 19 amino acids. Trimming took 3 bases from V and 0 from J; bases not matched to a gene: 16. The CDR3 nucleotides read TGCAGTGCTAGCGGCCAGCGGGGGGGCAAATGGGAAAACCAAGAGACCCAGTACTTC. This gives the protein CSASGQRGGKWENQETQYF.

CDR3 nucleotide sequence: TGTGCCAGCAGCAGGGGGAGAGGGACTGAAGCTTTCTTT. This sequence encodes CASSRGRGTEAFF. The chain employs TRBV12-3 or TRBV12-4 and TRBJ1-1; TRBD1 aligns across 7 bases. The J segment lost 5 bases and the V segment lost 6 bases, leaving 6 bases of the junction unmatched. This CDR3 has 13 residues.

This clonotype was detected only once. This chain joins TRBV5-6 and TRBJ2-7; D may be TRBD1 (5 bases). The length of the CDR3 is 15 residues. Germline assignment: CDR1 SGHDT and CDR2 YYEEEE. Trimming shortened V by 4 bases and J by 0 bases, and 14 bases separated the two germline ends. The DNA for the CDR3 is TGTGCCAGCAGCCTCGTAGGGGCCCTCTCCTACGAGCAGTACGTC. Protein sequence: CASSLVGALSYEQYV.

This clonotype was observed at least ten times. This chain links TRBV7-2 with TRBJ2-7; 7 bases map to TRBD1. J was trimmed by 3 bases and V by 1 base; bases with no gene match: 3. CDR1 and CDR2 from the germline V gene are SGHTA and FQGNSA. CDR3 size: 14 residues. This CDR3 is CASSLGGGGYEQYF. CDR3 nucleotides: TGTGCCAGCAGCTTAGGAGGGGGCGGCTACGAGCAGTACTTC. Using reference TRBV7-2 and TRBJ2-7 for the parts outside the CDR3, the full variable domain is GAGVSQSPSNKVTEKGKDVELRCDPISGHTALYWYRQSLGQGLEFLIYFQGNSAPDKSGLPSDRFSAERTGGSVSTLTIQRTQQEDSAVYLCASSLGGGGYEQYFGPGTRLTVT.

This clonotype was detected a few times. CDR3 sequence reads: CASSLGLAVETQYF. In nucleotides, the CDR3 is TGTGCCAGCAGCTTGGGACTAGCGGTGGAGACCCAGTACTTC. The chain couples TRBV11-1 to TRBJ2-5, with 11 bases that match TRBD2. In germline, CDR1 is SGHAT, CDR2 FQDESV (reference sequence). The ends lost 3 bases at V and 5 bases at J; junction bases unmatched: 2. The CDR3 has 14 residues.

The chain carries TRBV19 and TRBJ2-7; a weak D match, TRBD1 (6 bases). CDR1 LNHDA and CDR2 SQIVND come from the germline V gene (reference sequence). This CDR3 spans 11 amino acids. V shed 9 bases and J shed 8 bases, with 14 bases lying between them. The CDR3 coding sequence is TGTGCCAGCGGGGCAGGGGACAAGCAGTACTTC. It codes for CASGAGDKQYF.

This chain links TRBV7-2 with TRBJ2-5; either TRBD1 or TRBD2 may fit D (5 bases each). The CDR3 contains 14 residues. V lost 1 base and J 3 bases, leaving 9 bases between the germline ends. The germline V gene has CDR1 SGHTA and CDR2 FQGNSA. CDR3 loop: CASSLEVGEETQYF. In DNA, the CDR3 is TGTGCCAGCAGCTTAGAAGTGGGGGAAGAGACCCAGTACTTC. Filled out from reference TRBV7-2 and TRBJ2-5, the complete variable domain reads GAGVSQSPSNKVTEKGKDVELRCDPISGHTALYWYRQSLGQGLEFLIYFQGNSAPDKSGLPSDRFSAERTGGSVSTLTIQRTQQEDSAVYLCASSLEVGEETQYFGPGTRLLVL.

This clonotype was detected only a few times. The V call is TRBV2, the J call TRBJ1-3, with D unresolved. The CDR3 contains 16 residues. The ends were cut back, 6 bases at V and 4 bases at J, with 19 bases in the middle. Per germline, CDR1 SNHLY and CDR2 FYNNEI. The DNA of the CDR3 is TGTGCCAGCAGGAGACACTTTGCCCTGGTCGGAAACACCATATATTTT. Its protein product is CASRRHFALVGNTIYF.

This clonotype has ten or more counts. This rearrangement joins TRBV7-2 to TRBJ2-3; 10 bases fit TRBD2. Germline trimming cut 2 bases from V and 1 base from J; bases unmatched to any gene: 3. The CDR3 extends over 16 amino acids. Germline V gives CDR1 SGHTA, CDR2 FQGNSA. The CDR3 loop is CASSLLAGGGTDTQYF. The DNA of the CDR3 is TGTGCCAGCAGCTTATTAGCGGGGGGTGGCACAGATACGCAGTATTTT.

Many counts were recorded for this clonotype. The CDR3 sequence is CASSLGSVTPRAGANVLTF. Written as DNA, the CDR3 is TGTGCCAGCAGCTTAGGATCGGTGACTCCACGCGCTGGGGCCAACGTCCTGACTTTC. The chain employs TRBV7-9 and TRBJ2-6; D unclear. The CDR3 length is 19 residues. Germline V gene sequence: CDR1 SEHNR, CDR2 FQNEAQ (reference sequence). Trimming left V 1 base short and J 2 bases short, with 18 bases between.

This clonotype was detected only a few times. In DNA form, the CDR3 reads TGTGCCAGCAGCCATAGACTAGCGGAGAACACCGGGGAGCTGTTTTTT. Its translation: CASSHRLAENTGELFF. The J gene is TRBJ2-2, the V gene TRBV7-3; 9 bases fit TRBD2. The CDR3 runs 16 residues. From germline, CDR1 is SGHTA and CDR2 FQGTGA. Trimming removed 5 bases from V and 1 base from J; junction bases left unmatched: 5.

V gene TRBV11-2 combines with J gene TRBJ2-7; D might be TRBD1 or TRBD2, each matching 5 bases. CDR1 is SGHAT and CDR2 is FQNNGV in the germline V gene. The V and J ends lost 4 bases and 2 bases respectively, with 12 bases between them. CDR3 length: 14 residues. CDR3 loop: CASSSRGLAYEQYF. Here the CDR3 DNA reads TGTGCCAGCAGCTCCCGGGGCCTGGCCTACGAGCAGTACTTC.

The rearrangement uses TRBV7-2 and TRBJ2-1; D not certain. The CDR3 is 14 residues long. Trimming pared 5 bases from V and 3 bases from J, leaving 11 bases between. CDR1 is SGHTA, CDR2 FQGNSA, per germline. CDR3 region: CASSLNDGYNEQFF. CDR3 nucleotides: TGTGCCAGCAGCCTAAACGACGGCTACAATGAGCAGTTCTTC.

The genes are TRBV28 and TRBJ1-5; possible D gene TRBD1, 5 bases. V was shortened by 6 bases and J by 1 base, with 19 bases between the two germline ends. The germline gives CDR1 MDHEN, CDR2 SYDVKM. The CDR3 sequence is 17 residues long. CDR3 DNA: TGTGCCAGCAGACCACCCAACAGGATTCTCAGCAATCAGCCCCAGCATTTT. This translates into CASRPPNRILSNQPQHF.

V gene TRBV5-5 combines with J gene TRBJ2-1, with 8 bases matching TRBD1. Germline assignment: CDR1 SGHKS and CDR2 YYEKEE (reference sequence). The CDR3 contains 15 residues. J gave up 7 bases and V 5 bases, and 11 bases lay outside the gene matches. CDR3 nucleotides: TGTGCCAGCAGTTTCCGGGACAGGTATTTGAATGAGCAGTTCTTC. Translating gives CASSFRDRYLNEQFF.

The rearrangement links TRBV6-5 to TRBJ2-7; D may correspond to TRBD1 or TRBD2 (7 bases each). Trimming took 0 bases from V and 2 from J, leaving 11 bases between them. The CDR3 length is 15 residues. The germline V gene encodes CDR1 MNHEY and CDR2 SVGAGI. The CDR3 nucleotides read TGTGCCAGCAGTTACTCGGGAGGGGGCCCCTACGAGCAGTACTTC. Encoded protein: CASSYSGGGPYEQYF.

The chain employs TRBV6-6 and TRBJ1-2; TRBD1 might be the D (6 bases). The CDR3 sequence is 13 residues long. Trimming pared 5 bases from V and 5 bases from J, leaving 12 bases between. Germline CDR1 is MNHNY and CDR2 is SVGAGI (reference sequence). The CDR3 DNA sequence: TGTGCCAGCAGTGGACAGTTACTTTATGGCTACACCTTC. As protein: CASSGQLLYGYTF.

The chain has TRBV11-2 and TRBJ2-3; the D is unclear. V gave up 1 base and J gave up 4 bases, with 12 bases separating them. The CDR3 has 15 residues. In germline, CDR1 is SGHAT, CDR2 FQNNGV. The CDR3 protein is CASSLVPSVADTQYF. CDR3 bases: TGTGCCAGCAGCTTAGTCCCATCAGTCGCAGATACGCAGTATTTT. Combining the CDR3 with reference TRBV11-2 and TRBJ2-3 gives the whole variable domain EAGVAQSPRYKIIEKRQSVAFWCNPISGHATLYWYQQILGQGPKLLIQFQNNGVVDDSQLPKDRFSAERLKGVDSTLKIQPAKLEDSAVYLCASSLVPSVADTQYFGPGTRLTVL.

This clonotype has just a few counts. The chain is built from TRBV4-1 and TRBJ2-2; the D gene could be TRBD1 or TRBD2 (5 bases each). Germline values: CDR1 MGHRA, CDR2 YSYEKL. The CDR3 extends over 15 amino acids. The V and J ends lost 1 base and 5 bases respectively, with 11 bases between them. The CDR3 sequence is CASSQGGGRTGELFF. The CDR3, as DNA: TGCGCCAGCAGCCAAGGTGGGGGACGTACCGGGGAGCTGTTTTTT.

The chain links TRBV20-1 to TRBJ1-5, with 7 bases that match TRBD1. Per the germline V gene, CDR1 is DFQATT and CDR2 is SNEGSKA (reference sequence). The CDR3 runs to 16 residues. The V segment lost 1 base and the J segment 2 bases; nucleotides outside the gene matches: 8. The CDR3 region has the DNA TGCAGTGCTAGAGGCGAACAGGGGATACGCAATCAGCCCCAGCATTTT. The encoded protein is CSARGEQGIRNQPQHF.

This chain joins TRBV5-1 and TRBJ2-7; 9 bases fit TRBD1. The CDR3 runs 14 residues. CDR1 is SGHRS, CDR2 YFSETQ, per germline. Trimming took 1 base from V and 3 from J; bases not matched to a gene: 2. The CDR3 bases are TGCGCCAGCAGCTTGACAGGGGGCTTCTACGAGCAGTACTTC. It encodes CASSLTGGFYEQYF.

This clonotype occurred a few times. CDR3 DNA sequence: TGTGCCAGCGGGGGTGAGCAGTTCTTC. Encoded protein: CASGGEQFF. The chain links TRBV7-9 to TRBJ2-1, with D perhaps given as TRBD1 or TRBD2 (5 bases each). V lost 8 bases and J lost 9, with 5 bases in between. The CDR3 totals 9 residues. CDR1 and CDR2 from the germline V gene are SEHNR and FQNEAQ (reference sequence).

The chain uses TRBV4-1 and TRBJ1-5, with D possibly being TRBD1 (6 bases). The V end was cut by 0 bases, the J end by 6 bases, with 12 bases between. CDR1 and CDR2 (germline): MGHRA, YSYEKL. The CDR3 runs 15 residues. Here the CDR3 DNA reads TGCGCCAGCAGCCAAGATCGCGCAGGGGCTCAGCCCCAGCATTTT. Translated, it gives CASSQDRAGAQPQHF.